Reported below is one TCR beta chain. Its antigen remains unknown. This entry is derived from a study of monozygotic twins with inflammatory bowel disease. Study conclusions and caveats: Healthy co-twins had higher TCRbeta inverse Simpson diversity than their IBD twins. No one strong IBD-associated signal or clonotype was supported.

Each CDR3 protein gets one entry in TCRdb, which reprocessed the 5' RACE reads and gives no DNA. This listing includes about 150,000 distinct CDR3 sequences. CDR1 and CDR2 (germline): DFQATT, SNEGSKA (reference sequence). The CDR3 covers 14 residues. The receptor comes from a human donor with ulcerative colitis or Crohn's disease, or a healthy co-twin of an affected twin (not recorded which). V usage is TRBV20-1 and J usage is TRBJ1-5. The sample comprised blood. CDR3 residues: CSARDPWGNQPQHF.